A selection of T cell receptor beta chains follows, all from one sample in a study of spatial heterogeneity in lung cancer. TCRdb re-analysed the 5' RACE reads in MiXCR, keeping a single row per CDR3 protein. The sample records about 100,000 distinct CDR3 sequences, about 4.4% being singletons. Sequenced material: lung tumor tissue, taken at surgery. The source is a male donor with early-stage non-small cell lung cancer. Both conserved end residues are part of each CDR3. D genes are given only for firm matches. Not all rows give a size; the values are once, few, many and, for expanded clones, a class.

v_gene	j_gene	abundance	d_gene	CDR3aa	CDR3nt
TRBV11-2	TRBJ2-1	many	.	CASSLDGGEDALSSYNEQFF	TGTGCCAGCAGCTTAGATGGAGGGGAGGACGCCCTGAGCTCCTACAATGAGCAGTTCTTC
TRBV9	TRBJ2-5	few	TRBD1	CASSVGGGGETQYF	TGTGCCAGCAGCGTAGGAGGGGGCGGGGAGACCCAGTACTTC
TRBV28	TRBJ1-5	.	TRBD1	CASKDRGVGSNQPQHF	TGTGCCAGCAAGGACAGGGGAGTTGGGAGCAATCAGCCCCAGCATTTT
TRBV12-3/TRBV12-4	TRBJ2-5	few	TRBD2	CASSLETSSQETQYF	TGTGCCAGCAGTTTAGAGACTAGCAGTCAAGAGACCCAGTACTTC
TRBV6-5	TRBJ2-5	.	TRBD1	CASSYSLGQGETQYF	TGTGCCAGCAGTTACTCCCTCGGACAGGGCGAGACCCAGTACTTC
TRBV5-4	TRBJ1-6	many	.	CASSLPHRGGDSPLHF	TGTGCCAGCAGCTTGCCCCACCGTGGGGGGGATTCACCCCTCCACTTT
TRBV27	TRBJ2-1	.	.	CASSLSVRNEQFF	TGTGCCAGCAGTTTATCGGTCCGCAATGAGCAGTTCTTC
TRBV15	TRBJ1-5	.	.	CATSRDALIARNQPQHF	TGTGCCACCAGCAGAGATGCTTTAATCGCCCGCAATCAGCCCCAGCATTTT
TRBV29-1	TRBJ1-1	many	.	CSGADRLNTEAFF	TGCAGCGGGGCGGACCGGTTGAACACTGAAGCTTTCTTT
TRBV20-1	TRBJ2-2	many	TRBD1	CRGDRADTGELFF	TGCAGAGGGGACAGGGCGGACACCGGGGAGCTGTTTTTT
TRBV14	TRBJ1-2	many	.	CASSQDRRGSYTF	TGTGCCAGCAGCCAAGATCGGCGGGGAAGCTACACCTTC
TRBV20-1	TRBJ2-3	many	.	CSARDQRASDTQYF	TGCAGTGCTAGAGATCAGCGGGCGTCAGATACGCAGTATTTT